This T cell receptor (beta chain) stems from a study of shared T cell receptors in the human thymus. This table comes from immunoSEQ multiplex PCR, and its TCRdb copy is limited to in-frame clones, with some not included. This table has 450,000 to 650,000 clones, around 78% appearing once. This sample also appeared in a second study, on human thymus T cells. From that report: Thymic samples were excised during corrective heart operations. Highly overlapping thymic repertoires in unrelated individuals were reported by related research.

The source material was thymocytes. The clonotype was recovered from a boy younger than two with a congenital heart defect.

CDR3: CASSPRAENTGELFF. DNA for the CDR3: TGTGCCAGCAGCCCTAGAGCGGAGAACACCGGGGAGCTGTTTTTT. This chain joins TRBV11-3 and TRBJ2-2; a possible D gene is TRBD2 (5 bases). Germline V gives CDR1 SGHNT, CDR2 YENEEA. The germline V and J ends were trimmed by 5 bases and 1 base, with 11 bases remaining between them. There are 15 residues in the CDR3.